A selection of T cell receptor beta chains follows, all from one sample in a study of type 1 regulatory T cells. Their target antigens are unknown. Each CDR3 protein is one row after TCRdb ran MiXCR on the reads. The data contain approximately 5,200 distinct CDR3 sequences, more than 25% of them singletons. Sequences were obtained from cultured type 1 regulatory T (Tr1) cells, either the whole culture or a sorted fraction (not recorded which). The receptors shown here come from a human donor in good health. Each CDR3 is given with its conserved first and last residue. Fields, in order: J gene, V gene, CDR3 protein.

j_call: TRBJ2-3
v_call: TRBV7-2
cdr3_aa: CASRRGPSTDTQYF

j_call: TRBJ1-2
v_call: TRBV4-3
cdr3_aa: CASRQQGLGGYGYTF

j_call: TRBJ1-5
v_call: TRBV20-1
cdr3_aa: CSARDRGYQPQHF

j_call: TRBJ2-6
v_call: TRBV12-3/TRBV12-4
cdr3_aa: CASSYRGAGANVLTF

j_call: TRBJ1-4
v_call: TRBV12-3/TRBV12-4
cdr3_aa: CASSLTGAYEKLFF

j_call: TRBJ2-7
v_call: TRBV18
cdr3_aa: CASSTQQGSGYEQYF

j_call: TRBJ2-1
v_call: TRBV18
cdr3_aa: CASSLRPGAQGNEQFF

j_call: TRBJ2-2
v_call: TRBV27
cdr3_aa: CASSLLGQVNTGELFF

j_call: TRBJ2-5
v_call: TRBV2
cdr3_aa: CASSAQGRRYWETQYF

j_call: TRBJ1-3
v_call: TRBV9
cdr3_aa: CASSGSFSGNTIYF

j_call: TRBJ1-2
v_call: TRBV7-3
cdr3_aa: CASSDRQGHGYTF

j_call: TRBJ1-5
v_call: TRBV12-3/TRBV12-4
cdr3_aa: CASSSRTGPHQPQHF

j_call: TRBJ2-2
v_call: TRBV7-9
cdr3_aa: CASRLRQINTGELFF

j_call: TRBJ2-1
v_call: TRBV6-1
cdr3_aa: CASSEASGLAGTYNEQFF

j_call: TRBJ1-4
v_call: TRBV7-6
cdr3_aa: CASSLVGETTNEKLFF

j_call: TRBJ1-1
v_call: TRBV19
cdr3_aa: CASTNGPMNTEAFF

j_call: TRBJ2-2
v_call: TRBV10-3
cdr3_aa: CAISPRGAQNTGELFF

j_call: TRBJ2-5
v_call: TRBV18
cdr3_aa: CASSPREGETQYF